This record looks at one TCR beta chain sequence and its context. Germline V gives CDR1 SGHDT, CDR2 YYEEEE. J was trimmed by 0 bases and V by 4 bases; bases with no gene match: 6. The CDR3 is made up of 16 amino acids. Only in-frame clones appear in the TCRdb table, and some are missing; sequencing was by immunoSEQ multiplex PCR. The sample lists 30,000 to 35,000 clones, 87% seen once, with roughly 9.7% in the top ten. This sample stems from a study of T cell changes during pregnancy in multiple sclerosis. The receptor was derived from a female donor with multiple sclerosis, enrolled in a pregnancy study. The material was CD8+ T cells from peripheral blood mononuclear cells, obtained in the first trimester of pregnancy. The chain links TRBV5-6 to TRBJ2-2; 7 nucleotides agree with TRBD1. In DNA form, the CDR3 reads TGTGCCAGCAGCGTACCGGGACAGACGAACACCGGGGAGCTGTTTTTT. Its protein product is CASSVPGQTNTGELFF.